This T cell receptor beta chain was found in a study of T-cell reconstitution after alpha-beta-depleted transplantation in children (dated by TCRdb to about 2016). Concerning the study at large: T-cell immune reconstitution after TCRalphabeta/CD19-depleted allogeneic hematopoietic cell transplantation in children was quantitatively tracked in the study by means of TCR repertoire profiling.

This clonotype has more than one count but fewer than ten. Its cognate antigen has yet to be identified. Base qualities were left out, and no much larger clone turns up one base away. The protocol used for the library was PCR. The reads were generated on an Illumina HiSeq 2500. Molecular barcoding was employed in the preparation of TCR libraries, with unique molecular identifiers being used to normalize TCRbeta repertoire quantification. The public reads were reprocessed in TCRdb via fastp at Q25 and MiXCR, keeping in-frame beta chains. CDR3 protein sequences are deduplicated, and each keeps its most common genes and DNA. The sample contains approximately 520,000 distinct CDR3 sequences, about 30% of them found a single time. The ten largest clonotypes hold around 2.4% of the sample. CDR1 and CDR2 are drawn from the germline V gene: KGHSH, LQKENI. Cut back by 2 bases and 0 bases, the V and J ends lie 17 bases apart. Spanning cysteine to phenylalanine, the CDR3 consists of 18 amino acids. Only the CDR3 portion is preserved as DNA: 54 bases, with reading frame beginning at the first base.

This sample comprised PBMCs from the stem cell graft donor, obtained from the stem cell graft. The sequence derives from a human donor who donated a stem cell graft to a child with aplastic anemia. Recombination connected TRBV18 to TRBJ1-3; the D region possibly corresponds to TRBD1 (6 bases align). The nucleotide sequence is given as TGTGCCAGCTCACCATATTTCCGGGGGACAATCTCTGGAAACACCATATATTTT. It codes for CASSPYFRGTISGNTIYF.